Shown below are 27 T cell receptor beta chains from a single sample sequenced in a study of shared clonotypes between healthy human individuals. The naive CD8 fraction comprised CD45RO-negative cells positively selected for CCR7 and excluded terminally differentiated effector memory CD45RA+ cells. Assay used: immunoSEQ multiplex PCR; TCRdb lists only in-frame clones, some missing. The sample includes roughly 1,800,000 clones, approximately 94% of them seen just once. Sequencing input: naive CD8+ T cells sorted from blood. Source of these receptors: a man between 18 and 29 years old in good health.

The rearrangement links TRBV15 to TRBJ2-7; 11 nucleotides agree with TRBD2. In germline, CDR1 is LNHNV, CDR2 YYDKDF (reference sequence). This CDR3 has 19 residues. V lost 1 base and J lost 0; bases outside the gene matches: 11. CDR3 sequence (DNA): TGTGCCACCAGCAGAGTTTTTAACCGGACTAGCGGGCTCTCCTACGAGCAGTACTTC. As protein: CATSRVFNRTSGLSYEQYF.

This clone was seen once. The chain recombines TRBV10-2 with TRBJ2-7, with 8 bases lining up with TRBD1. There are 15 residues in the CDR3. V shed 0 bases and J 4 bases; nucleotides not matched to a gene: 5. CDR1 is WSHSY, CDR2 SAAADI, per germline. The chain's CDR3 is CASSESVTGAYEQYF. CDR3 DNA: TGCGCCAGCAGTGAGTCCGTGACAGGGGCATACGAGCAGTACTTC.

The chain links TRBV15 to TRBJ2-1; D gene ambiguous. V was clipped by 0 bases and J by 3 bases, with 12 bases between them. This CDR3 comprises 16 residues. CDR1 is LNHNV, CDR2 YYDKDF, per germline (reference sequence). In nucleotides, the CDR3 is TGTGCCACCAGCAGAGATAAGGAGATCTTCTACAATGAGCAGTTCTTC. The encoded protein is CATSRDKEIFYNEQFF.

J is TRBJ1-2 and V is TRBV7-2; D unresolved. V was clipped by 0 bases and J by 5 bases, with 13 bases between them. The germline CDR1 and CDR2 sequences are SGHTA and FQGNSA. The CDR3 covers 15 residues. CDR3 region: CASSLAEVTIYGYTF. Written as DNA, the CDR3 is TGTGCCAGCAGCTTAGCGGAAGTGACAATTTATGGCTACACCTTC.

The V gene is TRBV30, the J gene TRBJ1-6; maybe TRBD1 (6 bases). Germline V gene lookup returns CDR1 GTSNPN and CDR2 SVGIG (reference sequence). With 5 bases removed from V and 10 bases from J, the gap between germline ends came to 15 bases. The CDR3 sequence is 13 residues long. The CDR3: CAWDGTLDSPLHF. The CDR3 DNA is TGTGCCTGGGATGGGACACTGGACTCACCCCTCCACTTT.

This clone is a singleton in its sample. The chain recombines TRBV2 with TRBJ1-2, with D possibly matching TRBD1 (5 bases). Trimming pared 2 bases from V and 7 bases from J, leaving 17 bases between. This CDR3 comprises 15 residues. Germline CDR1 and CDR2: SNHLY and FYNNEI. The CDR3 DNA is TGTGCCAGCAGTGAAAGCATGGGGACGTCTTTTGGCTACACCTTC. As protein: CASSESMGTSFGYTF.

This clone has just one count. The same CDR3 is also encoded by other DNA sequences in this sample. The V gene is TRBV30, the J gene TRBJ2-3, with unresolved D. V dropped 0 bases and J dropped 5 bases, with 3 bases sitting between them. Per germline, CDR1 GTSNPN and CDR2 SVGIG (reference sequence). The CDR3 is 11 residues long. DNA for the CDR3: TGTGCCTGGAGTGTTGGAGATACGCAGTATTTT. Protein sequence: CAWSVGDTQYF.

Here the CDR3 reads CASSLVETGEETQYF. For the CDR3, the DNA is TGTGCCAGCAGCTTAGTTGAGACAGGGGAAGAGACCCAGTACTTC. V and J are TRBV13 and TRBJ2-5, with 8 bases lining up with TRBD1. Unmatched junction bases numbered 4, after V lost 1 base and J lost 3 bases. The CDR3 contains 15 residues. From germline, CDR1 is PRHDT and CDR2 FYEKMQ (reference sequence).

This rearrangement joins TRBV7-3 to TRBJ2-1; D is undetermined. Per the germline V gene, CDR1 is SGHTA and CDR2 is FQGTGA. Trimming shortened V by 0 bases and J by 7 bases, and 7 bases separated the two germline ends. This CDR3 has 13 residues. The CDR3 DNA reads TGTGCCAGCAGCTTAACAAAAGGAAATGAGCAGTTCTTC. Residues: CASSLTKGNEQFF. The full variable domain, with the rest looked up from reference TRBV7-3 and TRBJ2-1, is GAGVSQTPSNKVTEKGKYVELRCDPISGHTALYWYRQSLGQGPEFLIYFQGTGAADDSGLPNDRFFAVRPEGSVSTLKIQRTERGDSAVYLCASSLTKGNEQFFGPGTRLTVL.

CDR3 bases: TGTGCCAGCAGCTTAGTGGCAGCTGAAGCTTTCTTT. Translating gives CASSLVAAEAFF. This chain joins TRBV7-9 and TRBJ1-1; D gene unclear. V was pared by 1 base and J by 6 bases, with 6 bases between. The CDR3 length is 12 residues. Per the germline V gene, CDR1 is SEHNR and CDR2 is FQNEAQ (reference sequence).

The CDR3 DNA follows: TGTGCCAGCAGCTTGGACGGCTATGGCTACACCTTC. Amino acid sequence: CASSLDGYGYTF. V usage is TRBV5-4 and J usage is TRBJ1-2; D unresolved. From germline, CDR1 is SGHNT and CDR2 YYREEE (reference sequence). The V gene lost 0 bases and the J gene lost 4 bases, with 4 bases spanning the gap. This CDR3 contains 12 residues.

The chain combines TRBV7-2 with TRBJ2-4; TRBD2 matches at 8 bases. Germline V gene data show CDR1 as SGHTA and CDR2 as FQGNSA. The V segment lost 3 bases and the J segment 7 bases; nucleotides outside the gene matches: 17. This CDR3 contains 18 residues. The CDR3 sequence is CASSFEGGLGIIGNIQYF. CDR3 DNA: TGTGCCAGCAGCTTTGAGGGGGGACTAGGAATTATAGGGAACATTCAGTACTTC.

The chain employs TRBV19 and TRBJ1-1; D ambiguous. CDR1 is LNHDA, CDR2 SQIVND, per germline (reference sequence). Trimming left V 5 bases short and J 10 bases short, with 20 bases between. The CDR3 is 14 amino acids. The chain's CDR3 is CASSPTGRPEAAFF. The CDR3 DNA is TGTGCCAGTAGTCCGACTGGGCGACCCGAGGCAGCTTTCTTT.

Turning to this clone: Other DNA sequences in this specimen translate into the identical CDR3. V gene TRBV5-4 combines with J gene TRBJ1-5; D remains unclear. Germline V gene lookup returns CDR1 SGHNT and CDR2 YYREEE (reference sequence). V lost 2 bases, J lost 5 bases, and 5 bases lay in between. CDR3 length equals 12 residues. The CDR3 DNA is TGTGCCAGCAGCTTCGGAGATCAGCCCCAGCATTTT. It is translated as CASSFGDQPQHF.

V usage is TRBV19 and J usage is TRBJ1-4; 7 positions agree with TRBD1. Per the germline V gene, CDR1 is LNHDA and CDR2 is SQIVND (reference sequence). CDR3 length equals 15 residues. V shed 4 bases and J 4 bases; nucleotides not matched to a gene: 6. CDR3 loop: CASSTPGQDNEKLFF. The CDR3 DNA sequence: TGTGCCAGTAGTACACCCGGACAGGATAATGAAAAACTGTTTTTT.

V gene TRBV6-5 combines with J gene TRBJ2-7; 7 bases line up with TRBD1. The CDR3 runs to 15 residues. V gave up 6 bases and J gave up 0 bases; unmatched junction bases: 8. Looked up from germline, CDR1 is MNHEY and CDR2 is SVGAGI. This CDR3 reads CASRGDRESSYEQYF. Here the CDR3 DNA reads TGTGCCAGCAGGGGAGACAGGGAGAGCTCCTACGAGCAGTACTTC.

The chain carries TRBV11-2 and TRBJ1-2; 8 nucleotides match TRBD1. Per the germline V gene, CDR1 is SGHAT and CDR2 is FQNNGV. Unmatched junction bases numbered 10, after V lost 0 bases and J lost 7 bases. The CDR3 runs to 16 residues. For the CDR3, the DNA is TGTGCCAGCAGCTTAGAAGGCGGTCAGGGGGCTGGTGGCTACACCTTC. Protein: CASSLEGGQGAGGYTF.

This sequence joins TRBV6-5 and TRBJ2-1, with D perhaps TRBD1 (8 bases). V lost 6 bases, J lost 6 bases, and 15 bases lay in between. Germline CDR1 reads MNHEY; CDR2 reads SVGAGI. The CDR3 consists of 14 residues. The CDR3 here is CASRTQGGINEQFF. The CDR3 nucleotides are TGTGCCAGCAGGACACAGGGGGGGATCAATGAGCAGTTCTTC.

The chain uses TRBV19 and TRBJ2-6; no definite D call. Trimming removed 6 bases from V and 0 bases from J, with 6 bases in between. CDR1 LNHDA and CDR2 SQIVND come from the germline V gene (reference sequence). CDR3 length: 14 residues. CDR3 nucleotides: TGTGCCAGTAGCGCCAGCTCTGGGGCCAACGTCCTGACTTTC. It yields the protein CASSASSGANVLTF.

J is TRBJ2-4 and V is TRBV7-9; 13 bases agree with TRBD2. CDR3 length: 18 residues. V shed 6 bases and J 0 bases; nucleotides not matched to a gene: 8. In germline, CDR1 is SEHNR, CDR2 FQNEAQ (reference sequence). The CDR3 region has the DNA TGTGCCAGCAGTGGACTAGCGGGAGATTTCCCAGCCAAAAACATTCAGTACTTC. This translates into CASSGLAGDFPAKNIQYF.

V gene TRBV4-1 combines with J gene TRBJ2-7; TRBD2 agrees at 9 bases. Germline-derived CDR1 and CDR2 are MGHRA and YSYEKL. With 5 bases clipped from V and 4 bases from J, the junction kept 9 bases outside the gene matches. The CDR3 is 15 amino acids. The CDR3 protein is CASSALAGTEYEQYF. The CDR3 region has the DNA TGCGCCAGCAGCGCCCTAGCGGGGACTGAATACGAGCAGTACTTC.

The CDR3 DNA reads as TGCGCCAGCAGCGTGGAGGGGGACTCCTACACTGAAGCTTTCTTT. It specifies CASSVEGDSYTEAFF. The chain has TRBV5-1 and TRBJ1-1, with a weak D call TRBD1 (6 bases). V was pared by 4 bases and J by 3 bases, with 16 bases between. This CDR3 is built from 15 residues. The germline gives CDR1 SGHRS, CDR2 YFSETQ.

The V gene is TRBV28, the J gene TRBJ1-1; TRBD1 matches 8 bases. Germline values: CDR1 MDHEN, CDR2 SYDVKM. V was clipped by 4 bases and J by 3 bases; unmatched bases: 4. The CDR3 spans 14 residues. The CDR3: CASSWTGRHTEAFF. CDR3 DNA sequence: TGTGCCAGCAGTTGGACAGGGCGGCACACTGAAGCTTTCTTT.

The genes are TRBV27 and TRBJ2-4, with 10 bases fitting TRBD2. CDR3 size: 18 residues. CDR1 MNHEY and CDR2 SMNVEV come from the germline V gene (reference sequence). The junction had 18 bases not matched to a gene; V was cut back by 5 bases and J by 8 bases. The CDR3 region has the DNA TGTGCCAGCAGTAAATCGGTTTGGACTAGCGGCCGTTTGGACATTCAGTACTTC. This translates into CASSKSVWTSGRLDIQYF.

As regards this clone: Other DNA sequences from this sample encode an identical CDR3 as well. The CDR3 DNA reads as TGTGCCAGCAGCTTAGTGGCCGACGAGCAGTACTTC. It codes for CASSLVADEQYF. This sequence joins TRBV11-2 and TRBJ2-7; D gene unclear. CDR3 length equals 12 residues. Trimming took off 1 base at V and 5 bases at J, with 6 bases between the two ends. Germline V lookup: CDR1 SGHAT, CDR2 FQNNGV.

In regard to this clone: Other DNA sequences from this sample encode an identical CDR3 as well. The chain uses TRBV19 and TRBJ2-1, with 9 bases aligning to TRBD1. The ends lost 5 bases at V and 4 bases at J; junction bases unmatched: 3. The germline CDR1 and CDR2 sequences are LNHDA and SQIVND (reference sequence). There are 14 residues in the CDR3. The CDR3 DNA reads as TGTGCCAGTAGTCTTGGACAGGGGTACAATGAGCAGTTCTTC. It yields the protein CASSLGQGYNEQFF. The full variable domain, rest sourced from reference TRBV19 and TRBJ2-1, is DGGITQSPKYLFRKEGQNVTLSCEQNLNHDAMYWYRQDPGQGLRLIYYSQIVNDFQKGDIAEGYSVSREKKESFPLTVTSAQKNPTAFYLCASSLGQGYNEQFFGPGTRLTVL.

The chain links TRBV19 to TRBJ1-3, with D hard to call. V was pared by 0 bases and J by 2 bases, with 8 bases between. Germline CDR1 and CDR2: LNHDA and SQIVND (reference sequence). This CDR3 has 15 amino acids. CDR3 sequence (DNA): TGTGCCAGTAGTATAGACAAGAGCCCTGGAAACACCATATATTTT. The encoded protein is CASSIDKSPGNTIYF.